The subject of this entry is one T cell receptor (beta chain). The data are from a study of chemoradiotherapy in HPV16-positive cancers. The repertoire was sequenced with immunoSEQ multiplex PCR; TCRdb's copy has only in-frame clones and lacks some. The sample holds some 980 clones; nearly 85% are singletons and the top ten take 3.5% to 4.5%. Between the trimmed V and J ends, which lost 0 bases and 2 bases, there was a span of 9 bases. The germline CDR1 and CDR2 sequences are LGHNA and YNFKEQ. This CDR3 spans 15 amino acids. The sequence derives from a human donor with HPV-associated anogenital cancer. The sample was tumor tissue, taken from a patient who underwent chemoradiotherapy. J is TRBJ2-3 and V is TRBV4-2, with D uncertain. CDR3 protein: CASSQDLRTTDTQYF. The DNA for the CDR3 is TGTGCCAGCAGCCAAGATCTGCGGACCACAGATACGCAGTATTTT.